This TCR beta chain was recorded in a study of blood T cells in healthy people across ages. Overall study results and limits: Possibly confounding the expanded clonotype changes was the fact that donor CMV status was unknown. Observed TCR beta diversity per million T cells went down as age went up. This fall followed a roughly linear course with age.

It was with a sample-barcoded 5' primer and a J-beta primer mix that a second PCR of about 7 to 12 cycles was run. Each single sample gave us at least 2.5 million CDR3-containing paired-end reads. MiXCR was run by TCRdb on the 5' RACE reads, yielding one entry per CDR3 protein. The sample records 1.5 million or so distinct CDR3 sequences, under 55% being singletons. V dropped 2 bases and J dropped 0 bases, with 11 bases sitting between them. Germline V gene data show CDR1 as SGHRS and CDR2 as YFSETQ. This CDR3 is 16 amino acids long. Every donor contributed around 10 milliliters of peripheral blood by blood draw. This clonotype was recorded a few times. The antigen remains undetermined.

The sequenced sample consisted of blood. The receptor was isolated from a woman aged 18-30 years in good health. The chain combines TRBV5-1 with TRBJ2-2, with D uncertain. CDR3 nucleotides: TGCGCCAGCAGCTTTCCCGCTAGTACGAACACCGGGGAGCTGTTTTTT. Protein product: CASSFPASTNTGELFF.